These 21 T cell receptor beta chains were all obtained from the same sample, sequenced in a study of blood T cells in healthy people across ages. Primers used in a second PCR of roughly 7 to 11 cycles were a sample-barcoded 5' primer and a J-beta primer mix. TCRdb redid the calling of the 5' RACE reads with MiXCR, one entry per CDR3 protein. The sample shows some 1.5 million distinct CDR3 sequences, roughly 27% of them seen only once. The sample consisted of blood. The receptors here all came from a woman aged 25 to 39 in good health.

The table lists this clonotype with a count of one. The V gene is TRBV7-2, the J gene TRBJ2-3; no reliable D call. The CDR3 length is 13 residues. Germline V gene data show CDR1 as SGHTA and CDR2 as FQGNSA. Trimming took off 2 bases at V and 6 bases at J, with 9 bases between the two ends. This CDR3 reads CASSLILLDTQYF. CDR3 nucleotide sequence: TGTGCCAGCAGCTTAATCTTGTTGGATACGCAGTATTTT.

The chain has TRBV4-1 and TRBJ1-1; 9 positions agree with TRBD1. V lost 4 bases and J lost 1; bases outside the gene matches: 4. The CDR3 loop spans 15 amino acids. The germline V gene encodes CDR1 MGHRA and CDR2 YSYEKL. The CDR3 DNA reads as TGCGCCAGCAGCCGGGGACAGGGAGAGAACACTGAAGCTTTCTTT. This gives the protein CASSRGQGENTEAFF.

To note about this clonotype: A much more abundant neighbour one base away suggests this may be a read error. CDR3 region: CASKGEETWGEQYF. CDR3 nucleotide sequence: TGCGCCAGCAAGGGGGAGGAAACCTGGGGCGAGCAGTACTTC. V and J are TRBV5-1 and TRBJ2-7; D is tentatively TRBD1 or TRBD2 (6 bases each). CDR1 and CDR2 (germline): SGHRS, YFSETQ. Trimming stripped 6 bases from V and 6 bases from J, with 19 bases between. The CDR3 length is 14 residues.

The rearrangement uses TRBV10-3 and TRBJ2-1; D not resolved. Germline CDR1 reads ENHRY; CDR2 reads SYGVKD. CDR3 size: 11 residues. V was shortened by 6 bases and J by 8 bases, with 8 bases between the two germline ends. The CDR3 reads CAIRAQDEQFF. DNA for the CDR3: TGTGCCATCAGGGCTCAGGATGAGCAGTTCTTC.

This chain connects TRBV3-1 to TRBJ2-1, with D maybe TRBD2 (6 bases). V lost 8 bases and J lost 0, with 11 bases in between. The germline V gene has CDR1 LGHDT and CDR2 YNNKEL (reference sequence). The CDR3 length is 14 residues. CDR3: CASGGVSSYNEQFF. The CDR3, as DNA: TGTGCCAGCGGAGGGGTCAGCTCCTACAATGAGCAGTTCTTC.

There are a few counts of this clonotype. The CDR3 DNA follows: TGCGCCAGCAGCACGGGACTTCCAGCCTACGAGCAGTACTTC. It specifies CASSTGLPAYEQYF. The chain combines TRBV5-1 with TRBJ2-7; TRBD2 is a possible D gene (6 bases). Germline V gives CDR1 SGHRS, CDR2 YFSETQ. The CDR3 length is 14 residues. Trimming removed 4 bases from V and 2 bases from J, with 13 bases in between.

The table lists this clonotype with a few counts. The rearrangement joins TRBV7-2 to TRBJ2-1; TRBD2 matches at 8 bases. The CDR3 spans 16 residues. Germline assignment: CDR1 SGHTA and CDR2 FQGNSA. V dropped 6 bases and J dropped 6; count of bases not matched to a gene: 13. This CDR3 reads CASSFGTSGRSNEQFF. The CDR3 DNA follows: TGTGCCAGCAGTTTCGGGACTAGTGGGAGATCCAATGAGCAGTTCTTC. Complete variable domain (other parts from reference TRBV7-2 and TRBJ2-1): GAGVSQSPSNKVTEKGKDVELRCDPISGHTALYWYRQSLGQGLEFLIYFQGNSAPDKSGLPSDRFSAERTGGSVSTLTIQRTQQEDSAVYLCASSFGTSGRSNEQFFGPGTRLTVL.

This clonotype was detected a few times. This sequence joins TRBV30 and TRBJ2-7; either TRBD1 or TRBD2 may supply D (5 bases each). The CDR3 is made up of 14 amino acids. Trimming stripped 4 bases from V and 5 bases from J, with 18 bases between. CDR1 and CDR2 from the germline V gene are GTSNPN and SVGIG (reference sequence). In DNA form, the CDR3 reads TGTGCCTGGAATCGGGACCGTAAAGAGGACGAGCAGTACTTC. This encodes CAWNRDRKEDEQYF.

V and J are TRBV4-2 and TRBJ2-3; 8 nucleotides match TRBD2. The germline V gene encodes CDR1 LGHNA and CDR2 YNFKEQ. J gave up 3 bases and V 4 bases, and 9 bases lay outside the gene matches. This CDR3 is built from 16 residues. The CDR3 region has the DNA TGTGCCAGCAGCCGAACAGCGGGAGCCGGAACAGATACGCAGTATTTT. Protein: CASSRTAGAGTDTQYF.

In regard to this clonotype: An end of the junction differs from the germline gene, which may be a read error. V is TRBV11-2 and J is TRBJ2-3, with 11 positions matching TRBD2. CDR1 SGHAT and CDR2 FQNNGV come from the germline V gene. The CDR3 consists of 18 residues. The CDR3 DNA is TGTGCCAGCAGCTTAGCTCTGGGACTAGCGGACCTCACAGATACGCGGTATTTT. It yields the protein CASSLALGLADLTDTRYF.

This rearrangement joins TRBV12-3 or TRBV12-4 to TRBJ1-4, with no clear D. V lost 4 bases and J 10 bases, leaving 10 bases between the germline ends. The CDR3 sequence is 12 residues long. The DNA for the CDR3 is TGTGCCAGCAGTTCGACGGTGGGAAAACTGTTTTTT. Its protein product is CASSSTVGKLFF.

J is TRBJ2-4 and V is TRBV20-1; 8 bases match TRBD1. The end of the DNA aligns better with TRBJ2-7, so the J call may be wrong. This CDR3 is built from 13 residues. Germline V gene data show CDR1 as DFQATT and CDR2 as SNEGSKA (reference sequence). The CDR3 reads CSASEDRDLEQYF. CDR3 in DNA: TGCAGTGCTAGCGAGGACAGGGATCTCGAGCAGTACTTC.

This clonotype has at least ten counts. This CDR3 reads CASRVSGAKNIQYF. The CDR3 coding sequence is TGTGCCAGCAGGGTTAGCGGGGCAAAAAACATTCAGTACTTC. The chain is built from TRBV12-3 or TRBV12-4 and TRBJ2-4; TRBD2 agrees at 8 bases. This CDR3 spans 14 amino acids. Unmatched junction bases numbered 5, after V lost 6 bases and J lost 4 bases.

In this sample, this clonotype turned up many times. The chain couples TRBV11-1 to TRBJ2-5, with D possibly matching TRBD2 (6 bases). The V end was cut by 5 bases, the J end by 3 bases, with 19 bases between. This CDR3 is built from 16 residues. Germline V lookup: CDR1 SGHAT, CDR2 FQDESV (reference sequence). The chain's CDR3 is CASSPTRLAAKETQYF. CDR3 coding DNA: TGTGCCAGCAGCCCTACCCGTTTAGCGGCAAAAGAGACCCAGTACTTC.

This clonotype showed up just a few times. V is TRBV7-3 and J is TRBJ2-1; 16 bases are a match to TRBD2. CDR1 and CDR2 (germline): SGHTA, FQGTGA. Trimming cost V 5 bases and J 8 bases; bases outside gene matches: 6. The length of the CDR3 is 16 residues. CDR3 sequence reads: CASSGGTSGGAHEQFF. The CDR3 region has the DNA TGTGCCAGCAGCGGAGGGACTAGCGGGGGGGCCCATGAGCAGTTCTTC.

The rearrangement joins TRBV5-1 to TRBJ1-1; the match to TRBD1 covers 10 bases. The CDR3 loop spans 17 amino acids. J lost 3 bases, V lost 1 base, and 9 bases had no gene match. CDR1 and CDR2 (germline): SGHRS, YFSETQ. Here the CDR3 DNA reads TGCGCCAGCAGCTTGCCTGGACAGGGGGATCCACACACTGAAGCTTTCTTT. Translation gives CASSLPGQGDPHTEAFF.

Comments on this clonotype: This may arise from a read error, as a much more abundant clone is one base away. This CDR3 is CASSPGTSGIRRETQFF. The CDR3 DNA reads TGTGCCAGCAGCCCCGGGACTAGCGGGATAAGGAGAGAGACCCAGTTCTTC. The rearrangement joins TRBV7-2 to TRBJ2-1; TRBD2 matches at 13 bases. The germline V gene has CDR1 SGHTA and CDR2 FQGNSA. This CDR3 region has 17 residues. The junction had 17 bases not matched to a gene; V was cut back by 5 bases and J by 13 bases.

As for this clonotype: Mismatch with germline at one junction end may stem from a read error. V is TRBV7-2 and J is TRBJ1-1; D possibly corresponds to TRBD1 (6 bases). This CDR3 contains 15 residues. Germline assignment: CDR1 SGHTA and CDR2 FQGNSA. CDR3 DNA sequence: TGTGCCAACAGCTTAGACGGGACATCGAACACTGAAGCTTTCTTT. Encoded protein: CANSLDGTSNTEAFF.

This chain connects TRBV6-6 to TRBJ1-1; D possibly corresponds to TRBD1 (6 bases). Trimming cost V 7 bases and J 4 bases, with 16 bases left between them. CDR3 length: 14 amino acids. Germline values: CDR1 MNHNY, CDR2 SVGAGI (reference sequence). The CDR3: CASTKRGAPTEAFF. CDR3 DNA sequence: TGTGCCAGCACCAAGAGGGGGGCGCCCACTGAAGCTTTCTTT.

This clonotype was observed at least ten times. This chain uses TRBV20-1 with TRBJ2-7; 10 bases map to TRBD1. Trimming cost V 3 bases and J 4 bases; bases outside gene matches: 6. Germline CDR1 and CDR2: DFQATT and SNEGSKA (reference sequence). This CDR3 contains 14 residues. CDR3 sequence (DNA): TGCAGTGCTAGTCCCCGGGACAGGGGATACGAGCAGTACTTC. Its protein product is CSASPRDRGYEQYF.

This chain joins TRBV28 and TRBJ1-2; D unresolved. V dropped 3 bases and J dropped 5 bases, with 10 bases sitting between them. Per germline, CDR1 MDHEN and CDR2 SYDVKM. The CDR3 contains 13 residues. CDR3 protein: CASSFMGQYGYTF. DNA for the CDR3: TGTGCCAGCAGTTTCATGGGCCAATATGGCTACACCTTC.